Following are 13 T cell receptor beta chains from one sample sequenced in a study of CXCR3-negative and CXCR3-positive naive CD8 T cells. Study findings and constraints: The study found more hydrophobic TRB CDR3s in CXCR3-positive naive cells than in CXCR3-negative naive cells.

The libraries of TRB cDNA were constructed through 5' RACE using UMI labels. Reprocessing the 5' RACE reads, TCRdb reports a single entry for every CDR3 protein and omits DNA. There are some 120,000 distinct CDR3 sequences in the sample, with 0.59% held by the top ten. No cognate antigen is known for these TCRs. Sequenced sample: naive CXCR3+ CD8+ T cells from blood. The subset is: CD45RO-CCR7+CD27+CD95- naive CD8+ T cells expressing CXCR3 (TNR3+). These receptors came from a human donor in good health. Some clones in this sample may be carry-over from other donors' samples.

V and J are TRBV28 and TRBJ2-5; TCRdb's D call of TRBD2 is untestable without DNA. This CDR3 spans 16 amino acids. Germline values: CDR1 MDHEN, CDR2 SYDVKM. The CDR3 here is CASSLLAGTPTETQYF.

CDR3 region: CASSQDYGLDGNSGANVLTF. V is TRBV14 and J is TRBJ2-6. In germline, CDR1 is SGHDN, CDR2 FVKESK. The CDR3 consists of 20 residues.

V usage is TRBV28 and J usage is TRBJ2-2; TCRdb reports TRBD1, a call that lacks DNA to check it against. CDR1 and CDR2 from the germline V gene are MDHEN and SYDVKM. The CDR3 covers 17 residues. CDR3 amino acids: CASSQIWTGSNTGELFF.

The V gene is TRBV4-1, the J gene TRBJ1-5. Per the germline V gene, CDR1 is MGHRA and CDR2 is YSYEKL. This CDR3 is built from 12 residues. CDR3 sequence reads: CASSGGSQPQHF.

V usage is TRBV29-1 and J usage is TRBJ2-1. Germline V gene lookup returns CDR1 SQVTM and CDR2 ANQGSEA. This CDR3 spans 11 amino acids. The CDR3 here is CSVESDNEQFF.

The chain joins TRBV6-2 or TRBV6-3 to TRBJ2-1; checking the TCRdb D call of TRBD1 is not possible without DNA. CDR3 size: 16 residues. CDR1 is MNHEY and CDR2 is SVGEGT in the germline V gene. CDR3: CASRYQRGPAYNEQFF.

V usage is TRBV5-5 and J usage is TRBJ2-1; TCRdb selects TRBD2, and the lack of DNA leaves this call unchecked. The CDR3 has 16 residues. Per the germline V gene, CDR1 is SGHKS and CDR2 is YYEKEE (reference sequence). The CDR3 protein is CASSLKLAGYYNEQFF.

The CDR3 loop is CSVPTSGTHNEQFF. The rearrangement uses TRBV20-1 and TRBJ2-1; the TCRdb call, TRBD2, lacks DNA for checking. Germline loops: CDR1 DFQATT, CDR2 SNEGSKA (reference sequence). This CDR3 contains 14 residues.

The rearrangement uses TRBV29-1 and TRBJ1-2; TCRdb designates TRBD1, a call that cannot be tested without DNA. Germline CDR1 SQVTM, CDR2 ANQGSEA. The CDR3 extends over 17 amino acids. CDR3 sequence: CSVDGRDRGHLGYGYTF.

The rearrangement joins TRBV4-3 to TRBJ2-1. The CDR3 spans 15 residues. Per the germline V gene, CDR1 is LGHNA and CDR2 is YSLEER. CDR3 sequence reads: CASSQDRDSYNEQFF.

The CDR3 sequence: CASSLVGQALTYEQYF. The chain combines TRBV11-2 with TRBJ2-7; TCRdb's D call of TRBD1 is untestable without DNA. The germline V gene encodes CDR1 SGHAT and CDR2 FQNNGV. The CDR3 totals 16 residues.

The V call is TRBV29-1, the J call TRBJ1-4; TCRdb's assignment of TRBD1 cannot be checked, as there is no DNA. This CDR3 is 14 amino acids long. Germline V CDR1 and CDR2: SQVTM, ANQGSEA. CDR3 loop: CSVAGARGEEKLFF.

This chain joins TRBV7-6 and TRBJ1-1. The CDR3 covers 13 residues. CDR1 and CDR2 from the germline V gene are SGHVS and FNYEAQ. The CDR3 loop reads CASSRHGRDEAFF.